This T cell receptor (beta chain) was recovered during a study of cytomegalovirus exposure and HLA in healthy donors. Across the study: Early on, a data release was issued that held 65 million to 100 million unique TCRs from HLA-typed donors. Study findings and constraints: Among the CMV-associated chains, three were confirmed in vitro as specific for CMV antigens.

J lost 6 bases, V lost 4 bases, and 5 bases had no gene match. Looked up from germline, CDR1 is MGHDK and CDR2 is SYGVNS. The CDR3 totals 14 residues. Comments on this clone: Its antigen remains unidentified.

Vbeta (60) and Jbeta (13) primers were used in the PCR. TCRdb keeps only in-frame clones here, not all; method: immunoSEQ multiplex PCR. This sample has around 92,000 clones, with 81% found just once. Material for sequencing was PBMCs. The chain joins TRBV25-1 to TRBJ1-2; TRBD1 aligns across 10 bases. The clonotype originates from a girl aged 2 to 10 in good health and CMV-seropositive. CDR3 in amino acids: CASSGDRGPNGYTF. Written as DNA, the CDR3 is TGTGCCAGCAGTGGAGACAGGGGGCCAAATGGCTACACCTTC.